Each of the 18 T cell receptor beta chains below was sequenced from the same sample in a study of blood T cell repertoires in COVID-19 (TCRdb year 2020). To prepare the library, the immunoSEQ multiplex PCR assay was applied. TCRdb's version of the immuneACCESS table is confined to in-frame rearrangements and falls short of the full clone set. An unresolved V gene accounts for under half of the shortfall where checked; the remainder is of unknown origin. The sample table contains 200,000 to 250,000 clones; only one count was recorded for 89% of them. The ten largest account for around 6.5% of the sample. Sequenced material: peripheral blood. These receptor sequences come from a man aged 55 to 70 who had recovered from COVID-19.

The V call is TRBV30, the J call TRBJ2-1, with D tentatively TRBD1 (5 bases). Between the trimmed V and J ends, which lost 8 bases and 7 bases, there was a span of 9 bases. Germline CDR1 reads GTSNPN; CDR2 reads SVGIG (reference sequence). The CDR3 has 10 residues. This CDR3 is CAAAGNEQFF. The CDR3 DNA follows: TGTGCCGCAGCAGGGAATGAGCAGTTCTTC.

V is TRBV2 and J is TRBJ1-5, with D uncertain. Trimming stripped 8 bases from V and 6 bases from J, with 17 bases between. CDR3 length: 14 residues. The germline V gene has CDR1 SNHLY and CDR2 FYNNEI. DNA for the CDR3: TGTGCCAGCGCCTTGGAGGGTGTCGTTCAGCCCCAGCATTTT. Protein sequence: CASALEGVVQPQHF.

The V gene is TRBV30, the J gene TRBJ1-1; D is unclear. The CDR3 is 14 amino acids. Trimming shortened V by 1 base and J by 1 base, and 10 bases separated the two germline ends. Looked up from germline, CDR1 is GTSNPN and CDR2 is SVGIG (reference sequence). In DNA, the CDR3 is TGTGCCTGGAGTGGCCGACGACAGAACACTGAAGCTTTCTTT. Its protein is CAWSGRRQNTEAFF.

The genes are TRBV6-6 and TRBJ1-5, with 7 bases identical to TRBD1. CDR3 length equals 15 residues. Trimming took 0 bases from V and 9 from J; bases not matched to a gene: 8. Germline CDR1 and CDR2: MNHNY and SVGAGI (reference sequence). For the CDR3, the DNA is TGTGCCAGCAGTTACTCGACAGGGTTGATCGCGCCCCAGCATTTT. Translated, it gives CASSYSTGLIAPQHF.

J is TRBJ1-1 and V is TRBV19; possibly TRBD1 for D (5 bases). V lost 1 base to trimming and J lost 4 bases, with 16 bases between them. The CDR3 runs to 16 residues. Germline lookup yields CDR1 LNHDA and CDR2 SQIVND (reference sequence). CDR3 loop: CASSIAASGLSTEAFF. The CDR3 nucleotides are TGTGCCAGTAGTATAGCTGCTTCAGGGTTGAGCACTGAAGCTTTCTTT. Looking up the rest from reference TRBV19 and TRBJ1-1 gives the full variable domain: DGGITQSPKYLFRKEGQNVTLSCEQNLNHDAMYWYRQDPGQGLRLIYYSQIVNDFQKGDIAEGYSVSREKKESFPLTVTSAQKNPTAFYLCASSIAASGLSTEAFFGQGTRLTVV.

The chain joins TRBV29-1 to TRBJ2-7; D possibly corresponds to TRBD2 (5 bases). The CDR3 extends over 14 amino acids. V lost 5 bases and J lost 3, with 17 bases in between. Germline CDR1 and CDR2: SQVTM and ANQGSEA. The CDR3 region has the DNA TGCAGCGTTTCTATGAGGGATGGGGTCTACGAGCAGTACTTC. It is translated as CSVSMRDGVYEQYF.

This clone came up once. The rearrangement uses TRBV5-8 and TRBJ2-7; 7 bases match TRBD1. CDR1 SGHTS and CDR2 YDEGEE come from the germline V gene. The CDR3 extends over 14 amino acids. The junction had 2 bases not matched to a gene; V was cut back by 2 bases and J by 0 bases. The CDR3 DNA reads TGTGCCAGCAGCTTAGGACAGGACTCCTACGAGCAGTACTTC. Amino acids: CASSLGQDSYEQYF.

V gene TRBV28 combines with J gene TRBJ2-7, with a weak D call TRBD1 (6 bases). The CDR3 runs to 15 residues. Germline CDR1 is MDHEN and CDR2 is SYDVKM. The V and J ends lost 3 bases and 6 bases respectively, with 18 bases between them. The CDR3 nucleotides are TGTGCCAGCAGTTTGCGGACAGTCGCTGAGGGCGAGCAGTACTTC. Translated: CASSLRTVAEGEQYF. Based on the CDR3 plus reference TRBV28 and TRBJ2-7, the full variable domain is DVKVTQSSRYLVKRTGEKVFLECVQDMDHENMFWYRQDPGLGLRLIYFSYDVKMKEKGDIPEGYSVSREKKERFSLILESASTNQTSMYLCASSLRTVAEGEQYFGPGTRLTVT.

The chain joins TRBV5-1 to TRBJ2-7; tentative D call: TRBD2 (6 bases). Between the trimmed V and J ends, which lost 2 bases and 0 bases, there was a span of 18 bases. This CDR3 is 17 amino acids long. The V gene's germline CDR1 is SGHRS and CDR2 YFSETQ. The chain's CDR3 is CASSFQGVGGSSYEQYF. The CDR3 region has the DNA TGCGCCAGCAGCTTCCAAGGGGTGGGGGGTAGCTCCTACGAGCAGTACTTC.

The chain has TRBV19 and TRBJ1-2; D is unclear. Germline assignment: CDR1 LNHDA and CDR2 SQIVND (reference sequence). This CDR3 has 14 amino acids. V was trimmed by 1 base and J by 2 bases, leaving 8 bases between them. CDR3 DNA sequence: TGTGCCAGTAGTATAGCGGCGGGGAACTATGGCTACACCTTC. Its translation: CASSIAAGNYGYTF.

The chain recombines TRBV19 with TRBJ1-2, with 9 bases aligning to TRBD1. The V gene's germline CDR1 is LNHDA and CDR2 SQIVND (reference sequence). The CDR3 has 14 residues. The V and J ends lost 7 bases and 0 bases, in that order; junction bases with no gene match: 3. The CDR3 nucleotides read TGTGCCAGTACCAGACAGGGGGCTAACTATGGCTACACCTTC. It is translated as CASTRQGANYGYTF.

In nucleotides, the CDR3 is TGTGCCAGCAGCTCCACAGGTACGGAACAGTACTTC. Translation: CASSSTGTEQYF. V and J are TRBV11-2 and TRBJ2-7, with D maybe TRBD1 (5 bases). This CDR3 has 12 residues. V was shortened by 4 bases and J by 10 bases, with 14 bases between the two germline ends. In germline, CDR1 is SGHAT, CDR2 FQNNGV. Full variable domain (rest looked up from reference TRBV11-2 and TRBJ2-7): EAGVAQSPRYKIIEKRQSVAFWCNPISGHATLYWYQQILGQGPKLLIQFQNNGVVDDSQLPKDRFSAERLKGVDSTLKIQPAKLEDSAVYLCASSSTGTEQYFGPGTRLTVT.

The rearrangement uses TRBV7-2 and TRBJ1-2, with a tentative D call TRBD1 (6 bases). Trimming left V 1 base short and J 7 bases short, with 10 bases between. Germline V gene sequence: CDR1 SGHTA, CDR2 FQGNSA. The CDR3 length is 13 residues. CDR3 bases: TGTGCCAGCAGCTTAGACAGGGCAGGTGGCTACACCTTC. As protein: CASSLDRAGGYTF.

This chain's CDR3 is CASSLGASGANVLTF. The DNA of the CDR3 is TGTGCCAGCAGCTTAGGCGCATCTGGGGCCAACGTCCTGACTTTC. The rearrangement links TRBV7-2 to TRBJ2-6; D remains ambiguous. Germline CDR1 is SGHTA and CDR2 is FQGNSA. This CDR3 is 15 amino acids long. Trimming pared 1 base from V and 1 base from J, leaving 5 bases between.

The chain combines TRBV6-6 with TRBJ2-5; perhaps TRBD2 as D (7 bases). V was cut by 6 bases and J by 5 bases, with 16 bases left in between. The CDR3 runs to 14 residues. Germline values: CDR1 MNHNY, CDR2 SVGAGI (reference sequence). The CDR3 sequence: CASSATGGAETQYF. The CDR3 coding sequence is TGTGCCAGCAGCGCAACGGGGGGCGCGGAGACCCAGTACTTC.

This rearrangement joins TRBV5-4 to TRBJ2-3, with D possibly matching TRBD1 (5 bases). CDR1 and CDR2 (germline): SGHNT, YYREEE (reference sequence). The CDR3 contains 14 residues. V lost 2 bases and J 3 bases, leaving 10 bases between the germline ends. The chain's CDR3 is CASSLNRQTDTQYF. Written as DNA, the CDR3 is TGTGCCAGCAGCTTAAACAGGCAGACAGATACGCAGTATTTT. The full variable domain, completed using reference TRBV5-4 and TRBJ2-3, is ETGVTQSPTHLIKTRGQQVTLRCSSQSGHNTVSWYQQALGQGPQFIFQYYREEENGRGNFPPRFSGLQFPNYSSELNVNALELDDSALYLCASSLNRQTDTQYFGPGTRLTVL.

This clone appeared a single time. The chain joins TRBV5-6 to TRBJ2-2; perhaps TRBD2 as D (6 bases). CDR3 length: 16 residues. Between the trimmed V and J ends, which lost 0 bases and 0 bases, there was a span of 9 bases. Germline CDR1 SGHDT, CDR2 YYEEEE. This CDR3 reads CASSLGGGSNTGELFF. The CDR3 DNA reads as TGTGCCAGCAGCTTGGGTGGGGGGTCGAACACCGGGGAGCTGTTTTTT. Together with reference TRBV5-6 and TRBJ2-2, the CDR3 gives the full variable domain: DAGVTQSPTHLIKTRGQQVTLRCSPKSGHDTVSWYQQALGQGPQFIFQYYEEEERQRGNFPDRFSGHQFPNYSSELNVNALLLGDSALYLCASSLGGGSNTGELFFGEGSRLTVL.

The chain has TRBV9 and TRBJ2-3; 9 bases align to TRBD2. V dropped 1 base and J dropped 5; count of bases not matched to a gene: 8. Germline V gene data show CDR1 as SGDLS and CDR2 as YYNGEE. The CDR3 is 16 amino acids. The CDR3 bases are TGTGCCAGCAGCGTAAGGGGCGGGGGGGCCGAAGATACGCAGTATTTT. Residues: CASSVRGGGAEDTQYF.